This TCR beta chain was sequenced during a study of blood T cells in healthy people across ages. Turning to the study itself: Capture via template switching afforded approximately one barcoded beta molecule per two T cells. The study's findings and limits: Measured against age, TCR beta diversity per million T cells decreased in a roughly linear manner.

With regard to this clonotype: Its specificity is not known.

Together with a sample-barcoded 5' primer, a J-beta primer mix was included in a second PCR lasting 7 to 11 cycles. TCRdb independently ran MiXCR on the 5' RACE reads; one entry per CDR3 protein. The table has 780,000 or so distinct CDR3 sequences, approximately 25% seen once. Each donor supplied around 10 milliliters of peripheral blood. The CDR3 has 15 amino acids. The V and J ends lost 5 bases and 8 bases respectively, with 19 bases between them. These data also formed part of another study, on T cells of mothers and their children. This second study says: Among related mother-child pairs, overlap was slightly higher than in unrelated pairs, though not significantly.

The receptor's source is a boy between 10 and 17 years old in good health. The sample consisted of blood. The V and J genes are TRBV12-3 or TRBV12-4 and TRBJ2-1; D may match TRBD1 or TRBD2 (5 bases each). The CDR3 here is CASSPFGSPRDEQFF. As DNA, the CDR3 is TGTGCCAGCAGTCCGTTTGGGAGCCCCAGGGATGAGCAGTTCTTC.